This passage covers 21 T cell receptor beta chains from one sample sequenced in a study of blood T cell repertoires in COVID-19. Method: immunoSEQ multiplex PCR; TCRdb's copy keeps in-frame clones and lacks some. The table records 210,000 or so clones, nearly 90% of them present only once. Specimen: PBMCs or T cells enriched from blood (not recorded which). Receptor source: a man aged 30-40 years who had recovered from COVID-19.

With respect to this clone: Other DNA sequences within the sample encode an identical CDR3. CDR3 sequence: CASSLRGGQPQHF. CDR3 nucleotide sequence: TGTGCCAGCAGTTTACGGGGAGGTCAGCCCCAGCATTTT. The J gene is TRBJ1-5, the V gene TRBV27; D is unclear. CDR3 length: 13 residues. Trimming took 2 bases from V and 6 from J, leaving 8 bases between them. The V gene's germline CDR1 is MNHEY and CDR2 SMNVEV (reference sequence).

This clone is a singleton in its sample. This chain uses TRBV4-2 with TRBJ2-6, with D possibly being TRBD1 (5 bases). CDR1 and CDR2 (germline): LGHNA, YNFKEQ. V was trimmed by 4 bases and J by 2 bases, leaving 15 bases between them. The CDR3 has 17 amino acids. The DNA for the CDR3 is TGTGCCAGCAGCCCAGACAGTACTATCCCTGGGGCCAACGTCCTGACTTTC. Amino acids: CASSPDSTIPGANVLTF.

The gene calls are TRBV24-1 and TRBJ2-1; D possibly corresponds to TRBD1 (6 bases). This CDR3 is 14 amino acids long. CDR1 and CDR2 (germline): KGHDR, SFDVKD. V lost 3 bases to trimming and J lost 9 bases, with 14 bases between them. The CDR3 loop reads CATSDPTGMGEQFF. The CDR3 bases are TGTGCCACCAGTGATCCCACAGGGATGGGTGAGCAGTTCTTC.

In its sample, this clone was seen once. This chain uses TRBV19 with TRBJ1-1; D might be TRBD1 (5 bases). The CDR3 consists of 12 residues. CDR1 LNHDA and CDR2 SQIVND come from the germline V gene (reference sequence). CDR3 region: CSSPGGDAEAFF. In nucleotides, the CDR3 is TGTTCCTCCCCTGGGGGGGACGCTGAAGCTTTCTTT.

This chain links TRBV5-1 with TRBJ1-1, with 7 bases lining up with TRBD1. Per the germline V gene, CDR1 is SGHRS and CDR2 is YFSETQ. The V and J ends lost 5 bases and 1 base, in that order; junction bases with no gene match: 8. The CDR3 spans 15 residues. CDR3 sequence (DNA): TGCGCCAGCAGGAAGAACAGGGGACCGAACACTGAAGCTTTCTTT. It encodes CASRKNRGPNTEAFF. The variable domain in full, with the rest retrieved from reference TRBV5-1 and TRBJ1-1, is KAGVTQTPRYLIKTRGQQVTLSCSPISGHRSVSWYQQTPGQGLQFLFEYFSETQRNKGNFPGRFSGRQFSNSRSEMNVSTLELGDSALYLCASRKNRGPNTEAFFGQGTRLTVV.

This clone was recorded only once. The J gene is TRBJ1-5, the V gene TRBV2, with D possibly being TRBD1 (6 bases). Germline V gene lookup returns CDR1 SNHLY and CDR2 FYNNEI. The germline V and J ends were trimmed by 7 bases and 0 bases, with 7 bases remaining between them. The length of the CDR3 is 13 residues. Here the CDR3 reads CASTGDSNQPQHF. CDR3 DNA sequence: TGTGCCAGCACAGGGGATAGCAATCAGCCCCAGCATTTT.

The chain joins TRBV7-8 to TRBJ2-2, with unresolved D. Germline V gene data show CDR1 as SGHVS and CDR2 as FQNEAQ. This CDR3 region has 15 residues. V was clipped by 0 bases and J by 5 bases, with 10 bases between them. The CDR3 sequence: CASSLAVGRTGELFF. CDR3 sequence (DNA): TGTGCCAGCAGCTTAGCGGTGGGCCGTACCGGGGAGCTGTTTTTT.

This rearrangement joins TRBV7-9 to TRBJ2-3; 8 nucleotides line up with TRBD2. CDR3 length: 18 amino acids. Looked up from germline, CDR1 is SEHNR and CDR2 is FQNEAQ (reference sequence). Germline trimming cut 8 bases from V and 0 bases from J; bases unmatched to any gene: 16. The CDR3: CASATRGGHKSSTDTQYF. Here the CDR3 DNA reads TGTGCCAGCGCTACCCGGGGGGGCCACAAATCTAGCACAGATACGCAGTATTTT. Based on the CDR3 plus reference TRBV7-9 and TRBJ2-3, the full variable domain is DTGVSQNPRHKITKRGQNVTFRCDPISEHNRLYWYRQTLGQGPEFLTYFQNEAQLEKSRLLSDRFSAERPKGSFSTLEIQRTEQGDSAMYLCASATRGGHKSSTDTQYFGPGTRLTVL.

Here the CDR3 DNA reads TGTGCCAGCAGCCAGAGAATCGGGGCTAGCGGGAATGAGCAGTTCTTC. This encodes CASSQRIGASGNEQFF. The J gene is TRBJ2-1, the V gene TRBV7-8; 8 nucleotides agree with TRBD2. The CDR3 sequence is 16 residues long. V lost 5 bases, J lost 7 bases, and 13 bases stayed unmatched. Germline V lookup: CDR1 SGHVS, CDR2 FQNEAQ.

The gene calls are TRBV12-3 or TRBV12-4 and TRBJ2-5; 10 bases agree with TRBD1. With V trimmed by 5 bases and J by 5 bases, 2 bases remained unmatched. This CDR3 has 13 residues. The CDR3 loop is CASSMGQGETQYF. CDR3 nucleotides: TGTGCCAGCAGTATGGGACAGGGGGAGACCCAGTACTTC.

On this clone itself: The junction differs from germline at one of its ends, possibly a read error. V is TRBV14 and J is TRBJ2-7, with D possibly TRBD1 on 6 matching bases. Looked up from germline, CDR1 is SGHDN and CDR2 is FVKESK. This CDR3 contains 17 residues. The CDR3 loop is CASSEDPQGTGWYEQYF. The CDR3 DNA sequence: TGTGCCAGCAGCGAAGACCCTCAGGGGACGGGGTGGTACGAGCAGTACTTC.

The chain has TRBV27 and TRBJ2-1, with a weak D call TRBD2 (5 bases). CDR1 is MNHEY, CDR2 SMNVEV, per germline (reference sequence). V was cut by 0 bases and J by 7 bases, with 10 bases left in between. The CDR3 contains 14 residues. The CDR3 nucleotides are TGTGCCAGCAGTTTATCCCCTACTAGTAATGAGCAGTTCTTC. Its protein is CASSLSPTSNEQFF.

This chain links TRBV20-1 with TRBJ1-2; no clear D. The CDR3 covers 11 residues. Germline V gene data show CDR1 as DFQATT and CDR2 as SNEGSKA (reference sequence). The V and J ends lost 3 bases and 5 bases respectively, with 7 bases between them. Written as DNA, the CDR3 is TGCAGTGCTAGCTCACAGTATGGCTACACCTTC. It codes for CSASSQYGYTF.

The CDR3 DNA reads TGTGCCAGCAGTCGTAATAAGCCCCAGCATTTT. Translated: CASSRNKPQHF. The rearrangement links TRBV6-5 to TRBJ1-5; the D is unclear. This CDR3 is 11 amino acids long. The ends were cut back, 5 bases at V and 8 bases at J, with 7 bases in the middle. Germline-derived CDR1 and CDR2 are MNHEY and SVGAGI.

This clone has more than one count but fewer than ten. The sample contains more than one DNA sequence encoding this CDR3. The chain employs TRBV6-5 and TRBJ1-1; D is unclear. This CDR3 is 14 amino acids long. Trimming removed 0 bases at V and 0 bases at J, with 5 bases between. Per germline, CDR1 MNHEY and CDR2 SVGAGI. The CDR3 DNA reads TGTGCCAGCAGTTACTCTGGGCTGAACACTGAAGCTTTCTTT. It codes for CASSYSGLNTEAFF.

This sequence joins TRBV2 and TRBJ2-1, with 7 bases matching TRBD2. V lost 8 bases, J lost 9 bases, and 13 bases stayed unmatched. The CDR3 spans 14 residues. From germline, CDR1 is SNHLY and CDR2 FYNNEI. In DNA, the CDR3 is TGTGCCAGCTCCCTGGGGGGGACCGGGAGTGAGCAGTTCTTC. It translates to CASSLGGTGSEQFF.

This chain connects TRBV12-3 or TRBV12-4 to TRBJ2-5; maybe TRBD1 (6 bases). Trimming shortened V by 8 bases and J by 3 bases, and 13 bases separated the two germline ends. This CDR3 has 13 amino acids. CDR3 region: CASGHRGKETQYF. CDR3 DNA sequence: TGTGCCAGCGGCCATAGGGGGAAAGAGACCCAGTACTTC.

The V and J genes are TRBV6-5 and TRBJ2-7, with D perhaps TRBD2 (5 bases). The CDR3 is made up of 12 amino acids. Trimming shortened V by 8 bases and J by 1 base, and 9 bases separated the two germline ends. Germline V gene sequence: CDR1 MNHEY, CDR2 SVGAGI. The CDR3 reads CASDGGSYEQYF. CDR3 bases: TGTGCCAGCGATGGCGGGTCCTACGAGCAGTACTTC.

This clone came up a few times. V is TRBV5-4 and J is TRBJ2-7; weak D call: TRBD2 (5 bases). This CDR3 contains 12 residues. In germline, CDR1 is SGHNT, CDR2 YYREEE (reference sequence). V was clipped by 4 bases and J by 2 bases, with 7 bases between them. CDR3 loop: CASSDYPYEQYF. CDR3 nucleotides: TGTGCCAGCAGCGACTACCCCTACGAGCAGTACTTC.

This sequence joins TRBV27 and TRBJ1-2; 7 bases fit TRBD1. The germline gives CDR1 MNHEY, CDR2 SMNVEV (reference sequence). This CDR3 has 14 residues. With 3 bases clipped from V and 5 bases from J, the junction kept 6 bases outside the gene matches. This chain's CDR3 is CASSFSRQGYGYTF. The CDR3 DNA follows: TGTGCCAGCAGTTTCTCGAGACAGGGTTATGGCTACACCTTC.

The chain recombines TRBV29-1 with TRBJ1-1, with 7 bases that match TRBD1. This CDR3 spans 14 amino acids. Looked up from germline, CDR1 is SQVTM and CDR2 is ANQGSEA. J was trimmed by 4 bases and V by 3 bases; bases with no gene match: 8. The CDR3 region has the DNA TGCAGCGTTGACAGGGGGATCCGGTCCACTGAAGCTTTCTTT. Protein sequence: CSVDRGIRSTEAFF.